Shown below are 22 T cell receptor beta chains from a single sample sequenced in a study of cytomegalovirus exposure and HLA in healthy donors. PCR used 60 Vbeta primers and 13 Jbeta primers. The method was immunoSEQ multiplex PCR; TCRdb's version includes in-frame clones alone and lacks a portion of them. The sample holds over 150,000 clones, around 79% seen once. Sequencing was carried out using PBMCs. These receptors originate from a middle-aged man in good health and CMV-seronegative.

This clone was seen a handful of times. The chain links TRBV10-3 to TRBJ2-1; TRBD1 matches at 7 bases. The V segment lost 8 bases and the J segment 6 bases; nucleotides outside the gene matches: 10. Per germline, CDR1 ENHRY and CDR2 SYGVKD. This CDR3 region has 14 residues. CDR3 sequence reads: CAIGVGQNPNEQFF. The CDR3 nucleotides read TGTGCCATCGGGGTGGGACAGAACCCCAATGAGCAGTTCTTC.

This clone was seen a single time. The J gene is TRBJ1-1, the V gene TRBV7-6; unclear D gene. This CDR3 comprises 12 residues. V lost 3 bases and J lost 7, with 9 bases in between. From germline, CDR1 is SGHVS and CDR2 FNYEAQ. CDR3 sequence: CASSFGSGEAFF. In DNA, the CDR3 is TGTGCCAGCAGCTTTGGATCGGGTGAAGCTTTCTTT.

In regard to this clone: This sample also contains other DNA sequences that code for the same CDR3. The genes are TRBV4-1 and TRBJ2-6, with unresolved D. The V end lost 2 bases, the J end lost 2 bases, and 10 bases lay between the germline ends. The CDR3 length is 16 residues. Germline CDR1 is MGHRA and CDR2 is YSYEKL. The CDR3 region is CASSQKFETGANVLTF. CDR3 coding DNA: TGCGCCAGCAGCCAAAAATTTGAGACTGGGGCCAACGTCCTGACTTTC.

This clone occurred a few times. The chain has TRBV30 and TRBJ2-3, with D possibly TRBD2 on 6 matching bases. Germline V gene lookup returns CDR1 GTSNPN and CDR2 SVGIG (reference sequence). This CDR3 has 14 residues. Trimming stripped 6 bases from V and 5 bases from J, with 18 bases between. The CDR3 DNA reads TGTGCCTGTACCGGGATGGTGGGGGGAGATACGCAGTATTTT. Translated, it gives CACTGMVGGDTQYF.

CDR3 sequence reads: CASRLYGLAGSLDTQYF. The CDR3 DNA reads TGCGCCAGCAGACTATACGGACTAGCGGGGAGTCTGGATACGCAGTATTTT. The chain has TRBV5-1 and TRBJ2-3; 12 bases are shared with TRBD2. The CDR3 is made up of 17 amino acids. With V trimmed by 5 bases and J by 6 bases, 13 bases remained unmatched. Germline CDR1 and CDR2: SGHRS and YFSETQ.

Remarks on this clone: Mismatch with germline at one junction end may stem from a read error. V and J are TRBV18 and TRBJ1-5; D is uncertain. From germline, CDR1 is KGHSH and CDR2 LQKENI. This CDR3 is built from 16 residues. DNA for the CDR3: TGTGCCAGCTCTCCACCTAGCGCGGGCCAAAATCAGCCCCAGCATTTT. Its protein product is CASSPPSAGQNQPQHF.

This clone was found a few times. Relative to the germline gene, one junction end is altered; a read error may explain this. The J gene is TRBJ2-5, the V gene TRBV19; TRBD1 aligns across 7 bases. Germline assignment: CDR1 LNHDA and CDR2 SQIVND (reference sequence). The CDR3 runs 15 residues. The chain's CDR3 is CASSITWTGQETQYF. The CDR3 nucleotides are TGTGCCAGCAGTATAACGTGGACAGGACAAGAGACCCAGTACTTC.

Details on this clone: Different DNA sequences within this sample yield the same CDR3. The V call is TRBV5-4, the J call TRBJ2-7; D gene unclear. The CDR3 contains 13 residues. With 0 bases removed from V and 0 bases from J, the gap between germline ends came to 4 bases. Germline CDR1 is SGHNT and CDR2 is YYREEE (reference sequence). The CDR3 reads CASSLGASYEQYF. The CDR3 coding sequence is TGTGCCAGCAGCTTGGGGGCCTCCTACGAGCAGTACTTC.

A few counts support this clone. The rearrangement uses TRBV6-5 and TRBJ2-4; D may be TRBD1 (6 bases). CDR1 and CDR2 (germline): MNHEY, SVGAGI. There are 13 residues in the CDR3. V was cut by 6 bases and J by 9 bases, with 15 bases left in between. The CDR3 here is CASRPLQGIIQYF. The CDR3 DNA is TGTGCCAGCAGGCCTTTACAGGGTATCATTCAGTACTTC.

V is TRBV5-6 and J is TRBJ2-3, with unresolved D. V dropped 1 base and J dropped 4 bases, with 10 bases sitting between them. This CDR3 contains 14 residues. Germline CDR1 is SGHDT and CDR2 is YYEEEE. CDR3 amino acids: CASSLSSSSDTQYF. The CDR3 DNA follows: TGTGCCAGCAGCTTGTCGTCCTCTTCAGATACGCAGTATTTT.

V is TRBV18 and J is TRBJ1-2; 10 nucleotides line up with TRBD1. Per the germline V gene, CDR1 is KGHSH and CDR2 is LQKENI. The V and J ends lost 4 bases and 4 bases, in that order; junction bases with no gene match: 9. This CDR3 spans 16 amino acids. This CDR3 is CASSQGQTGGTYGYTF. The DNA of the CDR3 is TGTGCCAGCTCACAAGGTCAGACAGGGGGCACCTATGGCTACACCTTC. The whole variable domain, filled in from reference TRBV18 and TRBJ1-2, reads NAGVMQNPRHLVRRRGQEARLRCSPMKGHSHVYWYRQLPEEGLKFMVYLQKENIIDESGMPKERFSAEFPKEGPSILRIQQVVRGDSAAYFCASSQGQTGGTYGYTFGSGTRLTVV.

V and J are TRBV29-1 and TRBJ1-5; 10 nucleotides agree with TRBD1. The V and J ends lost 5 bases and 7 bases, in that order; junction bases with no gene match: 5. Per germline, CDR1 SQVTM and CDR2 ANQGSEA. The CDR3 totals 13 residues. The CDR3 region is CSVRQGAGQPQHF. CDR3 nucleotides: TGCAGCGTTAGACAGGGGGCCGGACAGCCCCAGCATTTT.

The chain uses TRBV6-5 and TRBJ1-1; D gene ambiguous. This CDR3 spans 14 amino acids. Trimming took 0 bases from V and 1 from J, leaving 6 bases between them. The germline V gene has CDR1 MNHEY and CDR2 SVGAGI. The CDR3 reads CASSYSNRNTEAFF. CDR3 bases: TGTGCCAGCAGTTACTCGAACAGGAACACTGAAGCTTTCTTT.

This chain connects TRBV7-3 to TRBJ2-3; D may be TRBD2 (7 bases). The V and J ends lost 5 bases and 9 bases respectively, with 12 bases between them. The CDR3 sequence is 12 residues long. CDR1 SGHTA and CDR2 FQGTGA come from the germline V gene. This chain's CDR3 is CASSPGGRTQYF. As DNA, the CDR3 is TGTGCCAGCAGCCCGGGGGGCCGGACGCAGTATTTT.

The chain couples TRBV4-3 to TRBJ1-1; 7 bases are a match to TRBD1. CDR3 size: 16 residues. CDR1 is LGHNA, CDR2 YSLEER, per germline. V shed 0 bases and J 3 bases; nucleotides not matched to a gene: 7. This CDR3 is CASSQEQGWWDTEAFF. Written as DNA, the CDR3 is TGCGCCAGCAGCCAAGAACAGGGGTGGTGGGACACTGAAGCTTTCTTT.

The rearrangement links TRBV5-8 to TRBJ1-5; D not resolved. Trimming shortened V by 2 bases and J by 0 bases, and 15 bases separated the two germline ends. This CDR3 has 17 amino acids. Germline CDR1 is SGHTS and CDR2 is YDEGEE. Here the CDR3 DNA reads TGTGCCAGCAGCTTTGGCCCTCAGACTCATAGCAATCAGCCCCAGCATTTT. Its protein product is CASSFGPQTHSNQPQHF.

This chain uses TRBV19 with TRBJ1-6; D unresolved. Germline-derived CDR1 and CDR2 are LNHDA and SQIVND (reference sequence). The CDR3 contains 18 residues. V was cut by 3 bases and J by 7 bases, with 22 bases left in between. The CDR3 sequence is CASSIALWFGERNSPLHF. The CDR3 nucleotides are TGTGCCAGTAGTATCGCCCTCTGGTTCGGGGAACGGAATTCACCCCTCCACTTT.

The rearrangement links TRBV18 to TRBJ2-2; D perhaps matches TRBD1 (6 bases). The CDR3 contains 15 residues. V dropped 6 bases and J dropped 4 bases, with 15 bases sitting between them. Germline CDR1 KGHSH, CDR2 LQKENI. In DNA form, the CDR3 reads TGTGCCAGCTCCCCCCAGGGGCTAGGCACCGGGGAGCTGTTTTTT. Its translation is CASSPQGLGTGELFF.

This chain uses TRBV9 with TRBJ2-2; 9 bases line up with TRBD1. Germline V CDR1 and CDR2: SGDLS, YYNGEE. This CDR3 region has 15 residues. V dropped 3 bases and J dropped 7; count of bases not matched to a gene: 7. CDR3 DNA sequence: TGTGCCAGCAGCGCCACAGGGGGCGCGGTCGGGGAGCTGTTTTTT. Translated, it gives CASSATGGAVGELFF.

This rearrangement joins TRBV19 to TRBJ2-7; the match to TRBD2 covers 12 bases. Germline-derived CDR1 and CDR2 are LNHDA and SQIVND (reference sequence). The CDR3 length is 15 residues. V shed 6 bases, J shed 4 bases, and the junction held 7 bases outside the gene matches. The CDR3 DNA reads as TGTGCCAGTAGCCTCACTAGCGGGGGGAAGTACGAGCAGTACTTC. This encodes CASSLTSGGKYEQYF. Full variable domain (missing parts from reference TRBV19 and TRBJ2-7): DGGITQSPKYLFRKEGQNVTLSCEQNLNHDAMYWYRQDPGQGLRLIYYSQIVNDFQKGDIAEGYSVSREKKESFPLTVTSAQKNPTAFYLCASSLTSGGKYEQYFGPGTRLTVT.

The V and J genes are TRBV28 and TRBJ1-2, with D perhaps TRBD1 (6 bases). Germline assignment: CDR1 MDHEN and CDR2 SYDVKM. The CDR3 totals 13 residues. The ends were cut back, 5 bases at V and 2 bases at J, with 9 bases in the middle. CDR3 loop: CASSLTGNYGYTF. The CDR3 DNA sequence: TGTGCCAGCAGTCTAACAGGGAACTATGGCTACACCTTC.

Written as DNA, the CDR3 is TGTGCCAGCAGTTACTCCCAGAACCCTCCGGCGGGGGAGCAGTACTTC. It yields the protein CASSYSQNPPAGEQYF. This sequence joins TRBV6-5 and TRBJ2-7, with D possibly being TRBD2 (6 bases). Germline V gives CDR1 MNHEY, CDR2 SVGAGI. Between the trimmed V and J ends, which lost 0 bases and 7 bases, there was a span of 19 bases. CDR3 length: 16 residues.